These 2 T cell receptor beta chains originate from one sample sequenced in a study of CXCR3-negative and CXCR3-positive naive CD8 T cells (dated by TCRdb to about 2019). This sample was sequenced with a NextSeq 550. The Human TCR Profiling Kit (MiLaboratory) was used to make UMI-labeled 5' RACE TRB cDNA libraries. Reads reprocessed by TCRdb are summarized as one entry per CDR3 protein sequence, and DNA is absent. The sample has some 130,000 distinct CDR3 sequences on record. The top ten clones comprise 0.45% to 0.55% of the sample. Sequenced material: naive CXCR3- CD8+ T cells from blood. The meaning of the sample's cell subset or site label: CD45RO-CCR7+CD27+CD95- naive CD8+ T cells lacking CXCR3 (TNR3-). The receptors were sampled from a human donor in good health. Some clones in this sample may be carry-over from other donors' samples.

J is TRBJ1-1 and V is TRBV20-1; checking the TCRdb D call of TRBD1 is not possible without DNA. The CDR3 is 13 residues long. Germline-derived CDR1 and CDR2 are DFQATT and SNEGSKA (reference sequence). The CDR3 sequence is CSARRQGYTEAFF.

V and J are TRBV7-9 and TRBJ2-1; lacking DNA, the TRBD2 call made by TCRdb goes unchecked. This CDR3 spans 14 amino acids. Germline lookup yields CDR1 SEHNR and CDR2 FQNEAQ (reference sequence). Here the CDR3 reads CASSLSLPTGEQFF.